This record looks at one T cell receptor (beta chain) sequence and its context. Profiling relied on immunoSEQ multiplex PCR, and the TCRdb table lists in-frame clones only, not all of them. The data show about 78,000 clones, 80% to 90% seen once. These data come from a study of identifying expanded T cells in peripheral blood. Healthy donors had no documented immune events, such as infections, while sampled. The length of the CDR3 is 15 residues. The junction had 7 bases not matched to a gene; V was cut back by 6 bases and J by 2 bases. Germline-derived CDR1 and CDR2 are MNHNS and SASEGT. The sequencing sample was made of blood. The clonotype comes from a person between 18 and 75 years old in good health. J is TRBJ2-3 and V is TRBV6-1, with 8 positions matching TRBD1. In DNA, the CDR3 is TGTGCCAGCAGCCAAGGACAGGGAGACACAGATACGCAGTATTTT. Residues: CASSQGQGDTDTQYF.